These T cell receptor beta chains were read from a single sample in a study of CD8 T cells in Susac syndrome. TCRdb used MiXCR to reprocess the immunoSEQ multiplex PCR reads, holding one entry per CDR3 protein. This sample carries 95,000 to 150,000 distinct CDR3 sequences, roughly 95% of them seen once, and the ten largest clones take less than 0.15%. The sequencing sample was made of CD4+ T cells from PBMCs. These receptor sequences come from a human donor with Susac syndrome. CDR3s include the opening cysteine and the closing phenylalanine or tryptophan. A D gene is named only where the DNA matches it firmly. Clone size is shown for a subset of rows, as once, few, many or a class of expanded clone.

NA	TRBJ2-7	NA	TRBV15	CATSRDYNQHYEQYF	TGTGCCACCAGCAGAGATTACAACCAGCACTACGAGCAGTACTTC
NA	TRBJ2-7	NA	TRBV29-1	CSVEGGGYEQYF	TGCAGCGTTGAAGGGGGCGGGTACGAGCAGTACTTC
NA	TRBJ2-5	NA	TRBV29-1	CSVEEIGKTQYF	TGCAGCGTTGAAGAGATCGGGAAGACCCAGTACTTC
NA	TRBJ1-2	NA	TRBV6-6	CAGSKGPNYGYTF	TGTGCCGGATCGAAGGGACCAAACTATGGCTACACCTTC
NA	TRBJ2-1	TRBD1	TRBV12-3/TRBV12-4	CASTRQGLGYNEQFF	TGTGCCAGCACCCGACAGGGTCTGGGATACAATGAGCAGTTCTTC
NA	TRBJ1-2	NA	TRBV30	CAWSQAGNYGYTF	TGTGCCTGGAGTCAGGCAGGGAACTATGGCTACACCTTC
NA	TRBJ2-3	NA	TRBV7-9	CASSLEGRPTDTQYF	TGTGCCAGCAGCTTAGAGGGGCGCCCCACAGATACGCAGTATTTT
NA	TRBJ1-1	NA	TRBV20-1	CSARRTEINTEAFF	TGCAGTGCTAGGCGGACAGAGATCAACACTGAAGCTTTCTTT
NA	TRBJ1-1	NA	TRBV5-1	CASSLENQGNTEAFF	TGCGCCAGCAGCTTGGAAAATCAGGGAAACACTGAAGCTTTCTTT
NA	TRBJ2-3	TRBD2	TRBV30	CAWRMGLAFTDTQYF	TGTGCCTGGAGAATGGGACTAGCGTTCACAGATACGCAGTATTTT
NA	TRBJ2-1	NA	TRBV18	CASSPKGYNEQFF	TGTGCCAGCTCACCAAAGGGGTACAATGAGCAGTTCTTC
NA	TRBJ1-2	TRBD1	TRBV5-1	CASKQGNYGYTF	TGCGCCAGCAAACAGGGGAACTATGGCTACACCTTC
NA	TRBJ1-2	NA	TRBV20-1	CSARSEWAHYGYTF	TGCAGTGCTAGATCTGAATGGGCCCACTATGGCTACACCTTC
NA	TRBJ1-1	NA	TRBV19	CASSIATLTEAFF	TGTGCCAGTAGTATAGCGACACTCACTGAAGCTTTCTTT
NA	TRBJ2-3	NA	TRBV15	CATSRVPGALGDTQYF	TGTGCCACCAGCAGAGTTCCGGGAGCTCTGGGAGATACGCAGTATTTT
NA	TRBJ2-1	TRBD1	TRBV12-3/TRBV12-4	CASSPDRLSEQFF	TGTGCCAGCAGTCCGGACAGGCTTAGTGAGCAGTTCTTC
once	TRBJ2-2	NA	TRBV5-1	CASSKGQLNTGELFF	TGCGCCAGCAGCAAGGGACAACTGAACACCGGGGAGCTGTTTTTT
NA	TRBJ2-1	TRBD1	TRBV7-3	CASGRDRGGNEQFF	TGTGCCAGCGGGAGGGACAGGGGTGGGAATGAGCAGTTCTTC
few	TRBJ2-1	NA	TRBV6-5	CASSTPFYNEQFF	TGTGCCAGCAGTACGCCTTTTTACAATGAGCAGTTCTTC
NA	TRBJ1-3	NA	TRBV29-1	CSVRFGQNSGNTIYF	TGCAGCGTCAGGTTCGGGCAGAACTCTGGAAACACCATATATTTT
once	TRBJ2-3	NA	TRBV12-3/TRBV12-4	CASRRQAHTDTQYF	TGTGCCAGCAGACGACAGGCCCACACAGATACGCAGTATTTT
once	TRBJ2-1	NA	TRBV23-1	CAILREPTRPNNEQFF	TGCGCCATCCTAAGGGAACCGACTAGGCCGAACAATGAGCAGTTCTTC
NA	TRBJ2-5	NA	TRBV29-1	CSVEQPLQETQYF	TGCAGCGTTGAGCAGCCCCTCCAAGAGACCCAGTACTTC
NA	TRBJ2-1	NA	TRBV3-1	CASSPARRGSYGNEQFF	TGTGCCAGCAGCCCAGCCCGTCGGGGTAGCTACGGCAATGAGCAGTTCTTC
NA	TRBJ2-5	TRBD2	TRBV6-2/TRBV6-3	CASSSGLAGEETQYF	TGTGCCAGCAGTTCCGGACTAGCGGGAGAAGAGACCCAGTACTTC
NA	TRBJ1-5	TRBD1	TRBV19	CASSIGRGVGQPQHF	TGTGCCAGTAGTATTGGCAGGGGGGTAGGTCAGCCCCAGCATTTT
NA	TRBJ1-4	NA	TRBV29-1	CSVSEAPGGEKLFF	TGCAGCGTTAGTGAGGCCCCGGGGGGTGAAAAACTGTTTTTT
NA	TRBJ1-2	NA	TRBV7-9	CASSPLDHYGYTF	TGTGCCAGCAGCCCCCTGGATCACTATGGCTACACCTTC
NA	TRBJ2-1	NA	TRBV20-1	CSASMGFGRSSYNEQFF	TGCAGTGCTAGTATGGGCTTCGGGCGGAGCTCCTACAATGAGCAGTTCTTC
NA	TRBJ2-5	TRBD2	TRBV15	CATSRRLAGVETQYF	TGTGCCACCAGCCGCCGACTAGCGGGAGTGGAGACCCAGTACTTC
NA	TRBJ2-5	NA	TRBV20-1	CSASSTDGETQYF	TGCAGTGCTAGTTCAACCGATGGAGAGACCCAGTACTTC
NA	TRBJ2-1	TRBD2	TRBV15	CATSRAGGLREQFF	TGTGCCACCAGCAGAGCGGGAGGGCTAAGGGAGCAGTTCTTC
once	TRBJ1-5	TRBD1	TRBV18	CASSPTGGYDSNQPQHF	TGTGCCAGCTCACCGACAGGGGGCTACGATAGCAATCAGCCCCAGCATTTT
once	TRBJ2-5	TRBD2	TRBV20-1	CSGNLAGVLETQYF	TGCAGTGGGAACCTAGCGGGAGTATTGGAGACCCAGTACTTC
NA	TRBJ2-7	TRBD2	TRBV20-1	CSAILADQQYF	TGCAGTGCTATACTAGCGGACCAGCAGTACTTC
NA	TRBJ1-5	NA	TRBV6-5	CASSGTENQPQHF	TGTGCCAGCAGTGGGACGGAGAATCAGCCCCAGCATTTT
NA	TRBJ2-7	TRBD1	TRBV4-1	CASSLPGQGLQYF	TGCGCCAGCAGCCTTCCGGGACAGGGATTGCAGTACTTC
NA	TRBJ1-5	NA	TRBV24-1	CATSEANQPQHF	TGTGCCACCAGTGAAGCCAATCAGCCCCAGCATTTT
once	TRBJ2-7	NA	TRBV4-1	CASTPDPGGIYEQYF	TGCGCCAGCACCCCCGACCCGGGCGGGATCTACGAGCAGTACTTC
NA	TRBJ2-1	NA	TRBV3-1	CASSQANNEQFF	TGTGCCAGCAGCCAAGCGAACAATGAGCAGTTCTTC
NA	TRBJ2-2	TRBD1	TRBV19	CASSGQGTGTGELFF	TGTGCCAGTAGTGGACAGGGGACCGGTACCGGGGAGCTGTTTTTT
NA	TRBJ2-4	TRBD1	TRBV29-1	CSVGQGLAKNIQYF	TGCAGCGTGGGACAGGGCCTAGCCAAAAACATTCAGTACTTC
NA	TRBJ2-5	NA	TRBV28	CASSRLAARQETQYF	TGTGCCAGCAGTCGGTTAGCGGCCCGACAAGAGACCCAGTACTTC
NA	TRBJ2-1	NA	TRBV29-1	CSVSPGVEQFF	TGCAGCGTTTCCCCGGGAGTTGAGCAGTTCTTC
NA	TRBJ2-2	NA	TRBV7-2	CASSLIRNTGELFF	TGTGCCAGCAGCTTGATACGGAACACCGGGGAGCTGTTTTTT
NA	TRBJ1-5	NA	TRBV5-6	CASSSRVGGQPQHF	TGTGCCAGCAGCTCGAGGGTGGGGGGTCAGCCCCAGCATTTT
NA	TRBJ2-1	NA	TRBV29-1	CSVGNSEQFF	TGCAGCGTTGGGAACTCTGAGCAGTTCTTC
NA	TRBJ2-5	NA	TRBV15	CATSRADRQTRETQYF	TGTGCCACCAGCAGAGCCGACAGGCAGACCCGGGAGACCCAGTACTTC
NA	TRBJ2-7	TRBD1	TRBV20-1	CSASGTGYEQYF	TGCAGTGCTAGTGGGACAGGGTACGAGCAGTACTTC
NA	TRBJ2-5	TRBD2	TRBV11-2	CASSPASGRAQETQYF	TGTGCCAGCAGCCCCGCCAGCGGGAGGGCCCAAGAGACCCAGTACTTC
once	TRBJ2-7	NA	TRBV27	CASSLRDGTYEQYF	TGTGCCAGCAGTTTACGGGACGGCACCTACGAGCAGTACTTC
NA	TRBJ1-5	NA	TRBV12-5	CASEEGDGQPQHF	TGTGCTAGTGAAGAGGGAGATGGTCAGCCCCAGCATTTT
NA	TRBJ2-1	NA	TRBV9	CASSPGGPYNEQFF	TGTGCCAGCAGTCCTGGCGGACCCTACAATGAGCAGTTCTTC
NA	TRBJ1-3	NA	TRBV7-8	CASSSISGNTIYF	TGTGCCAGCAGCTCCATCTCTGGAAACACCATATATTTT
NA	TRBJ2-3	NA	TRBV20-1	CSPGGGTGTDTQYF	TGCAGCCCGGGTGGGGGTACTGGCACAGATACGCAGTATTTT
NA	TRBJ2-2	NA	TRBV28	CASTASEGELFF	TGTGCCAGCACGGCTAGCGAAGGGGAGCTGTTTTTT
NA	TRBJ2-7	NA	TRBV20-1	CSAPQGRGLSYEQYF	TGCAGTGCTCCACAGGGACGGGGTCTCTCCTACGAGCAGTACTTC
NA	TRBJ2-1	NA	TRBV7-3	CASSPQGGSYNEQFF	TGTGCCAGCAGCCCTCAGGGAGGCTCCTACAATGAGCAGTTCTTC
NA	TRBJ2-1	TRBD2	TRBV11-2	CASSLDLRTSGSRNEQFF	TGTGCCAGCAGCTTAGACCTCCGGACTAGCGGGAGTAGGAATGAGCAGTTCTTC
NA	TRBJ1-3	NA	TRBV30	CAWSVLKPSGNTIYF	TGTGCCTGGAGTGTACTAAAGCCTTCTGGAAACACCATATATTTT